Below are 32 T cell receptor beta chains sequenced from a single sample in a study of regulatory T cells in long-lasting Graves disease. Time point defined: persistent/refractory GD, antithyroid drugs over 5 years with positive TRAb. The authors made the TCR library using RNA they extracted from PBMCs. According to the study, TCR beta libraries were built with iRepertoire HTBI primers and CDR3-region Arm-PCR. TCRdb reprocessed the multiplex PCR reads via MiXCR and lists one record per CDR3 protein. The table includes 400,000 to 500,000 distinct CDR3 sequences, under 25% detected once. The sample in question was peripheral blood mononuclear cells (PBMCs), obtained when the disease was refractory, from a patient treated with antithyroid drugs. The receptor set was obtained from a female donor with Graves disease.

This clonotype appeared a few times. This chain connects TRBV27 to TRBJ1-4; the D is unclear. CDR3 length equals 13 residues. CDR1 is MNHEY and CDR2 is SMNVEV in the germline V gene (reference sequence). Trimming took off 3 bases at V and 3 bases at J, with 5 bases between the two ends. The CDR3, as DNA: TGTGCCAGCAGTTTCCGGGCTAATGAAAAACTGTTTTTT. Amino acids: CASSFRANEKLFF. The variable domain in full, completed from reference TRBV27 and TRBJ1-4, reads EAQVTQNPRYLITVTGKKLTVTCSQNMNHEYMSWYRQDPGLGLRQIYYSMNVEVTDKGDVPEGYKVSRKEKRNFPLILESPSPNQTSLYFCASSFRANEKLFFGSGTQLSVL.

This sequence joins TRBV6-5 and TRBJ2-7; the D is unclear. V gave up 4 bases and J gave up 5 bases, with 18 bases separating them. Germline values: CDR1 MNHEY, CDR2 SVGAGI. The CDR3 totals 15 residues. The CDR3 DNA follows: TGTGCCAGCAGTTGCCCCGGCTCCTCTAGGAACGAGCAGTACTTC. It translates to CASSCPGSSRNEQYF.

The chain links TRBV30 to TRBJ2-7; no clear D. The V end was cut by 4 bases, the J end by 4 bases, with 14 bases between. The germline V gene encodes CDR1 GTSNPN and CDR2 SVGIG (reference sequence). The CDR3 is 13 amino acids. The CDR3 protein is CAWNPGSGYEQYF. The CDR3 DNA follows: TGTGCCTGGAACCCCGGGTCTGGTTACGAGCAGTACTTC.

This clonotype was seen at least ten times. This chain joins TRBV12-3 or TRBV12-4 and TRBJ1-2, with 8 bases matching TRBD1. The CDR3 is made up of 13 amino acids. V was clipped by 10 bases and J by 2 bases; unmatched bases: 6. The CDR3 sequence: CATGTGENYGYTF. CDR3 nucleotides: TGTGCCACAGGGACAGGCGAGAACTATGGCTACACCTTC.

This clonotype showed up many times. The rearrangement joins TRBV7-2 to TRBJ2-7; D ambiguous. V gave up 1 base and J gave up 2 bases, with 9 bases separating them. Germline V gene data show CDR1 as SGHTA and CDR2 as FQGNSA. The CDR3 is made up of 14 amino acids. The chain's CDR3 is CASSLVPTTYEQYF. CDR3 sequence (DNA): TGTGCCAGCAGCTTAGTCCCGACGACCTACGAGCAGTACTTC.

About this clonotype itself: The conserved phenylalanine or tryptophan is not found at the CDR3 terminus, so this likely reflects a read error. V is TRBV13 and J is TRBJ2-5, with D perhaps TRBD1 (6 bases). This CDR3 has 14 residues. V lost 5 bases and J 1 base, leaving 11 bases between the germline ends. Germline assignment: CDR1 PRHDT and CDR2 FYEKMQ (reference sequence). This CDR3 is CASSTRTVQETQYS. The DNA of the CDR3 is TGTGCCAGCAGCACGCGGACAGTCCAAGAGACCCAGTACTCC.

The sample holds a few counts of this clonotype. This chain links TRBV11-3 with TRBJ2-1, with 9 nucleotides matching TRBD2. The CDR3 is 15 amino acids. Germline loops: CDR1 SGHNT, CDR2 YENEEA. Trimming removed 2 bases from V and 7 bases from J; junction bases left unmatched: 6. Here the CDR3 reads CASSLISGSGNEQFF. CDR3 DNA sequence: TGTGCCAGCAGCTTAATTAGCGGGAGTGGTAATGAGCAGTTCTTC.

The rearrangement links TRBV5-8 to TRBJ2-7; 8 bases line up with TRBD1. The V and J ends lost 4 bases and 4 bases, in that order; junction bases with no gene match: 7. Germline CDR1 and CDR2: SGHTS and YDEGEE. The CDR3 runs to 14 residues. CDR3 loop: CASSIGQGKYEQYF. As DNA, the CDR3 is TGTGCCAGCAGCATCGGACAGGGAAAGTACGAGCAGTACTTC.

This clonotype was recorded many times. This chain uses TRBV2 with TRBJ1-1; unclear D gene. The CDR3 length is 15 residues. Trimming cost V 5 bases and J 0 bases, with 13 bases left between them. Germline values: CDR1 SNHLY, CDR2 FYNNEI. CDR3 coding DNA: TGTGCCAGCAGTCACGGACCGGAATTGAACACTGAAGCTTTCTTT. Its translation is CASSHGPELNTEAFF.

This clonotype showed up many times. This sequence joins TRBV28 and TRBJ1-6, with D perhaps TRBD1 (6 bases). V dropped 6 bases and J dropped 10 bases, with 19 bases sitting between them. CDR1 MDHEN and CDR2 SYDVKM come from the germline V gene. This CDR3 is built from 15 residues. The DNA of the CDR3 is TGTGCCAGCAGGAAAGCGGGGGGGCGCGGGTCACCCCTCCACTTT. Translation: CASRKAGGRGSPLHF.

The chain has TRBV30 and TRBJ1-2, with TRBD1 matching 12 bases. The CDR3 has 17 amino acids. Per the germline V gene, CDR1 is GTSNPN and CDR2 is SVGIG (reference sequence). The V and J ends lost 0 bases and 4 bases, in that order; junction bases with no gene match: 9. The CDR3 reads CAWSVGDRGQRGYGYTF. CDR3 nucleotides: TGTGCCTGGAGTGTGGGGGACAGGGGGCAGCGGGGCTATGGCTACACCTTC.

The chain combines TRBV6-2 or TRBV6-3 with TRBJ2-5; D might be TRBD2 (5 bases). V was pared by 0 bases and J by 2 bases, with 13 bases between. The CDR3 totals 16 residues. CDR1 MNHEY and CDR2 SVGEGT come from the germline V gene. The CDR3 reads CASSYSWGREQETQYF. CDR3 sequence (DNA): TGTGCCAGCAGTTACTCGTGGGGAAGGGAGCAAGAGACCCAGTACTTC.

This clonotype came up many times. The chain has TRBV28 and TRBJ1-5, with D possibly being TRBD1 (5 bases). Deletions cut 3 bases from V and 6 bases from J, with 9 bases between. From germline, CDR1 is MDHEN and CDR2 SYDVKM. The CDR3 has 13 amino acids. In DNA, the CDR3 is TGTGCCAGCAGTTTCAGGGTCCCTCAGCCCCAGCATTTT. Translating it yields CASSFRVPQPQHF.

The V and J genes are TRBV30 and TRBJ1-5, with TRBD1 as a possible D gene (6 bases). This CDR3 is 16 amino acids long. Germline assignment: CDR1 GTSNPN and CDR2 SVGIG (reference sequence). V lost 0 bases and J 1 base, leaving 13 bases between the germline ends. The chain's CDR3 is CAWSVPSQGSNQPQHF. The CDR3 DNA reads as TGTGCCTGGAGTGTACCCTCTCAGGGGAGCAATCAGCCCCAGCATTTT.

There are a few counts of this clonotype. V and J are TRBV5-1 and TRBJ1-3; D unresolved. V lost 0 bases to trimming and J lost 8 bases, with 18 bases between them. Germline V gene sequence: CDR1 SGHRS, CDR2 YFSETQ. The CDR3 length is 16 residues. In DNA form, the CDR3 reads TGCGCCAGCAGCTTGGAAGGCTCCCGCAATAGAGACACCATATATTTT. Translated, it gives CASSLEGSRNRDTIYF. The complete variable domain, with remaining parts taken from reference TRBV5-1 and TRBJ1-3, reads KAGVTQTPRYLIKTRGQQVTLSCSPISGHRSVSWYQQTPGQGLQFLFEYFSETQRNKGNFPGRFSGRQFSNSRSEMNVSTLELGDSALYLCASSLEGSRNRDTIYFGEGSWLTVV.

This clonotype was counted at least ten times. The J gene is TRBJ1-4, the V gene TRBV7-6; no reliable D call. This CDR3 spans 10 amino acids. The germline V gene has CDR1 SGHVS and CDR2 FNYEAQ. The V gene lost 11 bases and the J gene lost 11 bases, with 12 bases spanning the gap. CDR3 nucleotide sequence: TGTGCCTCCGGAGACTCGAAACTGTTTTTT. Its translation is CASGDSKLFF.

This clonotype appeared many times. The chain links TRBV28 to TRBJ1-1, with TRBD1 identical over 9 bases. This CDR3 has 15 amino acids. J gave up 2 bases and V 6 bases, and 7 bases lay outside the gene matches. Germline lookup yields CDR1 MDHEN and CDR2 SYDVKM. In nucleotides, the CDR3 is TGTGCCAGCAGCTCCCCGACAGGGGGAAACACTGAAGCTTTCTTT. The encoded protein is CASSSPTGGNTEAFF.

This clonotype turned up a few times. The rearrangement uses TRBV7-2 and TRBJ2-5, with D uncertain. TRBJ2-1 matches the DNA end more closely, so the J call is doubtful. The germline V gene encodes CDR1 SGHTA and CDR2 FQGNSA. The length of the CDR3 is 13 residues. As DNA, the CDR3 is TGTGCCAACCGGCAGGCCGGTTACAATGAGCAGTTCTTC. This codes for CANRQAGYNEQFF.

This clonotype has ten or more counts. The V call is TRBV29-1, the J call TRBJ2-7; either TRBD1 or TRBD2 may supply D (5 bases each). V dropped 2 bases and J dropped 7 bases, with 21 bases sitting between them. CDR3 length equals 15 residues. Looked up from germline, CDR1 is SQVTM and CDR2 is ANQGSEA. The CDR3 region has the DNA TGCAGCGTTGAATACCGGGACCGAAGTCCAGGGGAGCAGTACTTC. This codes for CSVEYRDRSPGEQYF.

The CDR3 DNA reads as TGTGCCAGCAGTACGCGTCAATCAGGGTTTTATGAACCCCAGCATTTT. As protein: CASSTRQSGFYEPQHF. The chain employs TRBV27 and TRBJ1-5, with D possibly being TRBD1 (5 bases). The CDR3 length is 16 residues. CDR1 and CDR2 (germline): MNHEY, SMNVEV (reference sequence). Between the trimmed V and J ends, which lost 5 bases and 10 bases, there was a span of 24 bases.

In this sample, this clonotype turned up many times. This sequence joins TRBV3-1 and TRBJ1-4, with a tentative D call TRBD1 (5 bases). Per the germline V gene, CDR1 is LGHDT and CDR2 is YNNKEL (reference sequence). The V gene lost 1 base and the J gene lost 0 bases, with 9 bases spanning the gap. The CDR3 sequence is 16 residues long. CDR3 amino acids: CASSQVRGATNEKLFF. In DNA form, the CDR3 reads TGTGCCAGCAGCCAAGTCCGGGGGGCAACTAATGAAAAACTGTTTTTT. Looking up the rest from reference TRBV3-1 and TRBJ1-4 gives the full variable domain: DTAVSQTPKYLVTQMGNDKSIKCEQNLGHDTMYWYKQDSKKFLKIMFSYNNKELIINETVPNRFSPKSPDKAHLNLHINSLELGDSAVYFCASSQVRGATNEKLFFGSGTQLSVL.

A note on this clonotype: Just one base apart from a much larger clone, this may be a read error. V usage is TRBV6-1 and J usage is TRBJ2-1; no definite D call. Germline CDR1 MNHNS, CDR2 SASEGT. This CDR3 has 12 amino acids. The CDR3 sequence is CTSSRQWDEQFF. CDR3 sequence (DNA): TGTACCAGCAGCAGACAATGGGATGAGCAGTTCTTC.

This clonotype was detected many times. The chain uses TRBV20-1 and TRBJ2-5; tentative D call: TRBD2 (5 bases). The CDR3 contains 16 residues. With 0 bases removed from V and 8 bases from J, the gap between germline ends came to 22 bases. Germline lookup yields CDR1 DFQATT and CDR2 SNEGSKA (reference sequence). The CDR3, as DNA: TGCAGTGCTAGAGATCCGAGCTTAGCGTCCCGGGGAACCCAGTACTTC. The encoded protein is CSARDPSLASRGTQYF.

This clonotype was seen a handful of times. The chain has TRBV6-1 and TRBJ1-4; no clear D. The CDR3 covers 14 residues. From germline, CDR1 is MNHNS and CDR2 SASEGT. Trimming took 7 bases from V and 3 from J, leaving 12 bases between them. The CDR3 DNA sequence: TGTGCCAGCACCCGGGCAGTTCCTAATGAAAAACTGTTTTTT. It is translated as CASTRAVPNEKLFF.

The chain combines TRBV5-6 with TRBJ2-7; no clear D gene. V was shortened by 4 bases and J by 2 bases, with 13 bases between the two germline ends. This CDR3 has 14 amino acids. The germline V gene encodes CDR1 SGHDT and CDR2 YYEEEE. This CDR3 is CASSPVDGTYEQYF. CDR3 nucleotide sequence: TGTGCCAGCAGCCCGGTAGACGGTACCTACGAGCAGTACTTC.

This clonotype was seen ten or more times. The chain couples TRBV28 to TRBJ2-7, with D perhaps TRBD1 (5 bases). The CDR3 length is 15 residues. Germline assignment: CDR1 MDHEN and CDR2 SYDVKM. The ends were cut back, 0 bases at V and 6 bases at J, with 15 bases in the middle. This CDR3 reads CASSLWRQVQGEQYF. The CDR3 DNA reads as TGTGCCAGCAGTTTATGGAGGCAGGTTCAGGGCGAGCAGTACTTC.

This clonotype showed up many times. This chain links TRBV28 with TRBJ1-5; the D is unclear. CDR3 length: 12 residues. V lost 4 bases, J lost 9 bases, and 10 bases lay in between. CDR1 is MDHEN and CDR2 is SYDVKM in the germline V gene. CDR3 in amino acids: CASSSRGRPQHF. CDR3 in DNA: TGTGCCAGCAGTTCAAGAGGACGGCCCCAGCATTTT.

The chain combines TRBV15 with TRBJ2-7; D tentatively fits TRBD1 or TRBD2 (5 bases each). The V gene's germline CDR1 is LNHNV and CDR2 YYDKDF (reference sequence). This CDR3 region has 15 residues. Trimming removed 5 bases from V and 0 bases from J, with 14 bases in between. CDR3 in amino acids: CATSASGRSSYEQYF. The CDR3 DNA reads TGTGCCACCAGCGCATCGGGGCGTAGCTCCTACGAGCAGTACTTC.

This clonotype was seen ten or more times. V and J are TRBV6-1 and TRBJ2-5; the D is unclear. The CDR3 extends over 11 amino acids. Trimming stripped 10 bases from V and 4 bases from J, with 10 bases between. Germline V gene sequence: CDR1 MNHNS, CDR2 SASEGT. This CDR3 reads CATQVIETQYF. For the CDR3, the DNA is TGTGCCACTCAAGTGATAGAGACCCAGTACTTC.

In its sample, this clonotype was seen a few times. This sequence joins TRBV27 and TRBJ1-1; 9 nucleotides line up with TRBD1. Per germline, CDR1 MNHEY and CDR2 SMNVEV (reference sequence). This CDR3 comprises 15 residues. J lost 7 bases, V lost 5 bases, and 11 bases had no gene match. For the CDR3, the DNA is TGTGCCAGCAGTCCCGGGACAGGGTTTATCATTGAAGCTTTCTTT. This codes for CASSPGTGFIIEAFF.

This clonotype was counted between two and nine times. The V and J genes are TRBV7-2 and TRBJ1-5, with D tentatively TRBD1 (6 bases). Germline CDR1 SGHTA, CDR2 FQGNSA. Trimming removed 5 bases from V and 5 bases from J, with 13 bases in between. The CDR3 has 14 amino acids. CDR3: CASSPGQLYQPQHF. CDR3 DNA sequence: TGTGCCAGCAGCCCCGGACAGCTGTATCAGCCCCAGCATTTT.

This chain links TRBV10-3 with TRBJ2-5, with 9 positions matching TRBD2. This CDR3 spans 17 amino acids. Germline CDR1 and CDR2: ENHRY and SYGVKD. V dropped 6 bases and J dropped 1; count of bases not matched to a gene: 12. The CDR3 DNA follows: TGTGCCATCAGCCATCCCTCGGGTAGCGGGAGCCAAGAGACCCAGTACTTC. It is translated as CAISHPSGSGSQETQYF.